Shown below are 21 T cell receptor beta chains from a single sample sequenced in a study of beta chain features in type 1 diabetes. General study findings and limits: Shorter TCRB CDR3s, moderately but significantly so, marked every one of the four CD4+ subsets in Type 1 diabetes patients.

These receptors have no identified antigens. Every bit of the isolated RNA underwent reverse transcription, so sequencing read expressed TCRB transcripts. Profiling relied on immunoSEQ multiplex PCR, and the TCRdb table lists in-frame clones only, not all of them. The table shows hundreds of thousands of clones, with about 14% occurring only once. Sequenced input: naive CD4+ T cells from blood. The receptors originated from a man aged 18 to 29 with type 1 diabetes.

The chain joins TRBV11-3 to TRBJ2-1; D not resolved. Germline CDR1 SGHNT, CDR2 YENEEA. The CDR3 has 14 residues. V was pared by 5 bases and J by 4 bases, with 12 bases between. The CDR3 coding sequence is TGTGCCAGCAGCCCTCCTCGGCCGTACAATGAGCAGTTCTTC. It encodes CASSPPRPYNEQFF.

As for this clone: In the same sample, other DNA sequences code for this CDR3. The genes are TRBV2 and TRBJ2-1; 13 nucleotides agree with TRBD2. Germline V CDR1 and CDR2: SNHLY, FYNNEI. Trimming took 6 bases from V and 9 from J; bases not matched to a gene: 5. This CDR3 is built from 14 residues. The CDR3 protein is CASRGLAGVVEQFF. CDR3 DNA sequence: TGTGCCAGCAGAGGACTAGCGGGAGTAGTTGAGCAGTTCTTC.

This clone turned up a few times. Other DNA sequences in this specimen translate into the identical CDR3. The rearrangement links TRBV29-1 to TRBJ1-5; TRBD1 agrees at 7 bases. Germline V gene lookup returns CDR1 SQVTM and CDR2 ANQGSEA. CDR3 size: 12 residues. The trim removed 6 bases at V and 5 bases at J, leaving 4 bases unmatched. The CDR3 DNA is TGCAGCGTGGCTGACAGGGATCAGCCCCAGCATTTT. It translates to CSVADRDQPQHF. Full variable domain (outside the CDR3, taken from reference TRBV29-1 and TRBJ1-5): SAVISQKPSRDICQRGTSLTIQCQVDSQVTMMFWYRQQPGQSLTLIATANQGSEATYESGFVIDKFPISRPNLTFSTLTVSNMSPEDSSIYLCSVADRDQPQHFGDGTRLSIL.

The table lists this clone with a few counts. V is TRBV5-1 and J is TRBJ2-7; no definite D call. The CDR3 has 14 residues. V lost 6 bases and J lost 3, with 16 bases in between. Germline loops: CDR1 SGHRS, CDR2 YFSETQ. The CDR3, as DNA: TGCGCCAGCACCCAAGGAAACCCTGGCTACGAGCAGTACTTC. It yields the protein CASTQGNPGYEQYF. Drawing the rest from reference TRBV5-1 and TRBJ2-7, the complete variable domain is KAGVTQTPRYLIKTRGQQVTLSCSPISGHRSVSWYQQTPGQGLQFLFEYFSETQRNKGNFPGRFSGRQFSNSRSEMNVSTLELGDSALYLCASTQGNPGYEQYFGPGTRLTVT.

A few counts support this clone. The rearrangement joins TRBV11-2 to TRBJ1-1; TRBD1 matches 8 bases. The CDR3 extends over 17 amino acids. The trim removed 3 bases at V and 2 bases at J, leaving 11 bases unmatched. In germline, CDR1 is SGHAT, CDR2 FQNNGV. The CDR3 loop reads CASSFNRGNWGNTEAFF. The CDR3, as DNA: TGTGCCAGCAGCTTCAACAGGGGGAATTGGGGTAACACTGAAGCTTTCTTT.

The CDR3: CASTIGTEIYGYTF. Here the CDR3 DNA reads TGTGCCAGCACCATAGGAACAGAAATTTATGGCTACACCTTC. The gene calls are TRBV7-2 and TRBJ1-2; D is ambiguous. V lost 7 bases and J lost 5, with 17 bases in between. The CDR3 is made up of 14 amino acids. CDR1 is SGHTA and CDR2 is FQGNSA in the germline V gene.

This clone was observed a few times. This chain uses TRBV25-1 with TRBJ2-6; 10 bases agree with TRBD1. The CDR3 loop spans 18 amino acids. Germline V gene lookup returns CDR1 MGHDK and CDR2 SYGVNS. V gave up 6 bases and J gave up 4 bases; unmatched junction bases: 12. The CDR3 nucleotides read TGTGCCAGCAGCGTGCATGGGACAGGGGAACGAGGGGCCAACGTCCTGACTTTC. Protein: CASSVHGTGERGANVLTF.

The CDR3 spells CASSITRTGGLREQYF. The CDR3, as DNA: TGTGCCAGCAGCATAACTCGGACAGGGGGCCTTCGCGAGCAGTACTTC. J is TRBJ2-7 and V is TRBV11-2, with 11 bases matching TRBD1. The germline CDR1 and CDR2 sequences are SGHAT and FQNNGV. V was clipped by 5 bases and J by 6 bases; unmatched bases: 12. This CDR3 has 16 amino acids.

This clone appeared once. The chain carries TRBV5-4 and TRBJ1-1; D may be TRBD1 (6 bases). The V gene's germline CDR1 is SGHNT and CDR2 YYREEE (reference sequence). Trimming stripped 1 base from V and 4 bases from J, with 8 bases between. The CDR3 has 13 residues. CDR3 sequence (DNA): TGTGCCAGCAGCTTGCTAGGGGGCACTGAAGCTTTCTTT. It is translated as CASSLLGGTEAFF.

The V and J genes are TRBV9 and TRBJ2-2; unclear D gene. Germline CDR1 is SGDLS and CDR2 is YYNGEE. The CDR3 totals 16 residues. The V end lost 3 bases, the J end lost 0 bases, and 12 bases lay between the germline ends. CDR3 loop: CASSDDGFSNTGELFF. DNA of the CDR3: TGTGCCAGCAGCGACGACGGTTTTTCGAACACCGGGGAGCTGTTTTTT.

This clone occurred a few times. The chain links TRBV6-4 to TRBJ2-1, with TRBD2 as a possible D gene (6 bases). The CDR3 has 13 residues. V gave up 2 bases and J gave up 8 bases, with 10 bases separating them. CDR1 is MRHNA, CDR2 SNTAGT, per germline. Written as DNA, the CDR3 is TGTGCCAGCAGTGACAGGGGAGGAGATGAGCAGTTCTTC. It yields the protein CASSDRGGDEQFF.

V is TRBV30 and J is TRBJ2-7; the D gene is possibly TRBD1 (5 bases). Germline CDR1 reads GTSNPN; CDR2 reads SVGIG (reference sequence). V dropped 3 bases and J dropped 1 base, with 10 bases sitting between them. The CDR3 has 13 residues. DNA of the CDR3: TGTGCCTGGAGAGGGGCCCATTCCTACGAGCAGTACTTC. The encoded protein is CAWRGAHSYEQYF. The complete variable domain, with remaining parts taken from reference TRBV30 and TRBJ2-7, reads SQTIHQWPATLVQPVGSPLSLECTVEGTSNPNLYWYRQAAGRGLQLLFYSVGIGQISSEVPQNLSASRPQDRQFILSSKKLLLSDSGFYLCAWRGAHSYEQYFGPGTRLTVT.

Only a few counts were recorded for this clone. J is TRBJ1-1 and V is TRBV5-4; a weak D match, TRBD1 (6 bases). This CDR3 has 15 residues. Per germline, CDR1 SGHNT and CDR2 YYREEE (reference sequence). V was trimmed by 4 bases and J by 5 bases, leaving 18 bases between them. In DNA form, the CDR3 reads TGTGCCAGCAGCGTACAAGGGGGTAGTGGGACTGAAGCTTTCTTT. It yields the protein CASSVQGGSGTEAFF.

The rearrangement joins TRBV6-1 to TRBJ2-5; D remains unclear. This CDR3 is built from 13 residues. Germline V lookup: CDR1 MNHNS, CDR2 SASEGT. V shed 6 bases and J shed 1 base, with 9 bases lying between them. The CDR3 is CASRAQPQETQYF. Here the CDR3 DNA reads TGTGCCAGCAGAGCTCAACCCCAAGAGACCCAGTACTTC.

This chain joins TRBV29-1 and TRBJ1-2; D may be TRBD1 (5 bases). From germline, CDR1 is SQVTM and CDR2 ANQGSEA. Trimming took off 6 bases at V and 2 bases at J, with 13 bases between the two ends. This CDR3 is 13 amino acids long. The CDR3 here is CSVRGTFNYGYTF. The CDR3 region has the DNA TGCAGCGTCCGGGGGACCTTCAACTATGGCTACACCTTC.

The genes are TRBV5-1 and TRBJ1-1, with a possible D match to TRBD1 (6 bases). The CDR3 length is 14 residues. Germline assignment: CDR1 SGHRS and CDR2 YFSETQ. V was shortened by 4 bases and J by 6 bases, with 16 bases between the two germline ends. The CDR3: CASSPGLGGPEAFF. DNA for the CDR3: TGCGCCAGCAGCCCGGGACTGGGGGGCCCTGAAGCTTTCTTT.

This clone occurred a few times. This rearrangement joins TRBV27 to TRBJ1-4; a weak D match, TRBD1 (5 bases). V shed 7 bases and J shed 6 bases, with 18 bases lying between them. Per the germline V gene, CDR1 is MNHEY and CDR2 is SMNVEV (reference sequence). This CDR3 has 15 residues. This CDR3 reads CASTSMGGGDEKLFF. The CDR3 region has the DNA TGTGCCAGCACCTCGATGGGGGGTGGAGATGAAAAACTGTTTTTT.

This clone was seen a handful of times. The V gene is TRBV5-1, the J gene TRBJ1-2, with D uncertain. Germline values: CDR1 SGHRS, CDR2 YFSETQ. V was cut by 4 bases and J by 8 bases, with 15 bases left in between. The CDR3 loop spans 13 amino acids. CDR3 amino acids: CASSPDIRGGYTF. As DNA, the CDR3 is TGCGCCAGCAGCCCCGACATTAGAGGAGGCTACACCTTC.

The V call is TRBV14, the J call TRBJ1-2, with 7 bases identical to TRBD1. Trimming at V came to 4 bases and at J to 7 bases, leaving 3 bases not matched to a gene. The CDR3 totals 12 residues. In germline, CDR1 is SGHDN, CDR2 FVKESK. In DNA form, the CDR3 reads TGTGCCAGCAGCCGGCAGGGGGGTGGCTACACCTTC. Protein product: CASSRQGGGYTF.

This clone was seen more than once but under ten times. J is TRBJ2-3 and V is TRBV30; 8 nucleotides align to TRBD2. This CDR3 spans 16 amino acids. Germline CDR1 reads GTSNPN; CDR2 reads SVGIG (reference sequence). The V gene end was trimmed by 1 base and the J gene end by 5 bases; junction bases not matched to a gene: 11. CDR3 sequence reads: CAWSGAGVAGGDTQYF. DNA for the CDR3: TGTGCCTGGAGTGGAGCGGGAGTTGCGGGGGGAGATACGCAGTATTTT.

The chain joins TRBV7-2 to TRBJ2-5; D is perhaps TRBD1 (6 bases). This CDR3 is built from 15 residues. Between the trimmed V and J ends, which lost 2 bases and 4 bases, there was a span of 14 bases. Germline V CDR1 and CDR2: SGHTA, FQGNSA. CDR3 sequence: CASSLQSGEGETQYF. CDR3 coding DNA: TGTGCCAGCAGCTTACAGTCAGGGGAAGGAGAGACCCAGTACTTC.